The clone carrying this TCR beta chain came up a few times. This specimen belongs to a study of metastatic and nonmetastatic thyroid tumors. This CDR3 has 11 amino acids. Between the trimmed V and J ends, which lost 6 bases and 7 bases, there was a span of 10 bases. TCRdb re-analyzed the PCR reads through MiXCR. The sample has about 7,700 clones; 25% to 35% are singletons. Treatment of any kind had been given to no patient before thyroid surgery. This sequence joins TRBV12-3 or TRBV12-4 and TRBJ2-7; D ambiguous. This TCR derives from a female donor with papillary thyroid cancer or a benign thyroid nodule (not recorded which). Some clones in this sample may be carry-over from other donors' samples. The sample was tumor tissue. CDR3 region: CASSLTAEQYF. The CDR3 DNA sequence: TGTGCCAGCAGCCTCACGGCGGAGCAGTACTTC.